The 32 T cell receptor beta chains below come from one sample, sequenced in a study of blood T cell repertoires in COVID-19. Method: immunoSEQ multiplex PCR; TCRdb's copy keeps in-frame clones and lacks some. The sample holds about 410,000 clones; 86% are singletons and the top ten take 1.4%. Input material: peripheral blood. These receptors were taken from a woman aged 25 to 39 with active or convalescent COVID-19.

About this clone: The sample has other DNA sequences that encode this CDR3 too. The V and J genes are TRBV3-1 (or the pseudogene TRBV3-2) and TRBJ2-1; TRBD2 aligns across 11 bases. Germline CDR1 LGHDT, CDR2 YNNKEL (reference sequence). This CDR3 comprises 15 residues. V shed 1 base and J 9 bases; nucleotides not matched to a gene: 5. The CDR3 coding sequence is TGTGCCAGCAGCCAAGGGTTAGCGGGGGGGCGTGAGCAGTTCTTC. Translation gives CASSQGLAGGREQFF.

This chain joins TRBV11-2 and TRBJ2-1; 13 positions match TRBD2. From germline, CDR1 is SGHAT and CDR2 FQNNGV. V shed 5 bases and J 10 bases; nucleotides not matched to a gene: 14. The CDR3 has 17 amino acids. CDR3 loop: CASSAGTSGNRDREQFF. CDR3 nucleotide sequence: TGTGCCAGCAGCGCCGGGACTAGCGGGAACCGCGATCGGGAGCAGTTCTTC.

The J gene is TRBJ2-1, the V gene TRBV25-1; a possible D gene is TRBD2 (5 bases). This CDR3 contains 13 residues. Trimming stripped 7 bases from V and 9 bases from J, with 16 bases between. Germline V gene lookup returns CDR1 MGHDK and CDR2 SYGVNS. CDR3 amino acids: CASTAVGVGEQFF. For the CDR3, the DNA is TGTGCCAGCACCGCTGTGGGAGTAGGTGAGCAGTTCTTC.

The J gene is TRBJ2-3, the V gene TRBV9; 14 nucleotides match TRBD2. V shed 4 bases and J 0 bases; nucleotides not matched to a gene: 10. The germline gives CDR1 SGDLS, CDR2 YYNGEE. CDR3 length equals 19 residues. The DNA of the CDR3 is TGTGCCAGCAGCATACAAGGACTAGCGGGGGGCCGGAGCACAGATACGCAGTATTTT. It encodes CASSIQGLAGGRSTDTQYF.

The chain couples TRBV27 to TRBJ2-5, with D perhaps matching TRBD2 (6 bases). The germline V gene encodes CDR1 MNHEY and CDR2 SMNVEV (reference sequence). The CDR3 covers 15 residues. Trimming removed 4 bases from V and 5 bases from J, with 17 bases in between. The CDR3 nucleotides read TGTGCCAGCAGTTCAGCCGGGACTCCTAGCGAGACCCAGTACTTC. This encodes CASSSAGTPSETQYF.

Note on this clone: The same CDR3 is also encoded by other DNA sequences in this sample. The CDR3 here is CAISGSGDGYTF. For the CDR3, the DNA is TGTGCCATCAGTGGCTCGGGGGATGGCTACACCTTC. The chain carries TRBV10-3 and TRBJ1-2; possible D gene TRBD1, 5 bases. Germline V lookup: CDR1 ENHRY, CDR2 SYGVKD. The CDR3 spans 12 residues. V lost 4 bases, J lost 6 bases, and 9 bases lay in between.

The chain has TRBV19 and TRBJ1-6, with TRBD1 matching over 11 bases. This CDR3 is built from 14 residues. The trim removed 7 bases at V and 10 bases at J, leaving 6 bases unmatched. Germline V gene lookup returns CDR1 LNHDA and CDR2 SQIVND (reference sequence). CDR3 nucleotides: TGTGCCAGTAAACCGGGACAGGGGGACTCACCCCTCCACTTT. It codes for CASKPGQGDSPLHF.

The chain has TRBV24-1 and TRBJ2-5; the match to TRBD2 covers 14 bases. Germline V gene sequence: CDR1 KGHDR, CDR2 SFDVKD. CDR3 length: 16 residues. After removal of 3 bases from V and 4 bases from J, the junction contained 3 bases not matched to a gene. CDR3 sequence: CATSDGGLAGAETQYF. The CDR3 DNA reads as TGTGCCACCAGTGATGGGGGACTAGCGGGAGCAGAGACCCAGTACTTC.

This chain joins TRBV10-2 and TRBJ1-1; 7 bases line up with TRBD1. Per germline, CDR1 WSHSY and CDR2 SAAADI. The junction had 3 bases not matched to a gene; V was cut back by 8 bases and J by 3 bases. The CDR3 extends over 12 amino acids. The CDR3 loop reads CASGDSYTEAFF. The CDR3 DNA sequence: TGCGCCAGCGGGGACAGTTACACTGAAGCTTTCTTT.

This clone showed up just a few times. The J gene is TRBJ2-3, the V gene TRBV6-5, with TRBD2 identical over 14 bases. The ends lost 6 bases at V and 5 bases at J; junction bases unmatched: 4. The CDR3 is 15 residues long. Germline CDR1 and CDR2: MNHEY and SVGAGI. CDR3 sequence reads: CASRGLAGVRDTQYF. The CDR3 DNA follows: TGTGCCAGCAGGGGACTAGCGGGGGTTCGAGATACGCAGTATTTT.

The gene calls are TRBV27 and TRBJ1-6; TRBD1 matches at 7 bases. Looked up from germline, CDR1 is MNHEY and CDR2 is SMNVEV (reference sequence). The CDR3 length is 12 residues. The ends lost 8 bases at V and 10 bases at J; junction bases unmatched: 5. The CDR3 here is CASAGQSSPLHF. CDR3 nucleotide sequence: TGTGCCAGCGCGGGACAGTCCTCACCCCTCCACTTT.

V is TRBV27 and J is TRBJ1-1, with D hard to call. CDR3 length equals 16 residues. V was trimmed by 3 bases and J by 4 bases, leaving 18 bases between them. Germline V gene lookup returns CDR1 MNHEY and CDR2 SMNVEV (reference sequence). Written as DNA, the CDR3 is TGTGCCAGCAGTTTGATGGCAGCCCTGGGAGGCACTGAAGCTTTCTTT. Translation: CASSLMAALGGTEAFF.

This clone was detected a few times. The chain joins TRBV10-2 to TRBJ1-6; D gene uncertain. Germline CDR1 WSHSY, CDR2 SAAADI. The CDR3 spans 13 residues. V lost 3 bases, J lost 7 bases, and 7 bases lay in between. DNA of the CDR3: TGCGCCAGCAGTGACGGGAGAAATTCACCCCTCCACTTT. Translation gives CASSDGRNSPLHF.

The V gene is TRBV5-4, the J gene TRBJ2-2, with a weak D call TRBD2 (6 bases). The V and J ends lost 4 bases and 2 bases respectively, with 12 bases between them. Germline V gene sequence: CDR1 SGHNT, CDR2 YYREEE (reference sequence). There are 15 residues in the CDR3. CDR3 sequence (DNA): TGTGCCAGCAGCGTTAGCGGAGGTAACACCGGGGAGCTGTTTTTT. Its translation is CASSVSGGNTGELFF.

This clone was seen only once. This chain joins TRBV7-2 and TRBJ2-1; unclear D gene. The germline V gene encodes CDR1 SGHTA and CDR2 FQGNSA. This CDR3 comprises 13 residues. The V end lost 10 bases, the J end lost 0 bases, and 10 bases lay between the germline ends. This CDR3 reads CAIRHSSYNEQFF. In nucleotides, the CDR3 is TGTGCCATACGACACAGCTCCTACAATGAGCAGTTCTTC. Full variable domain (outside the CDR3, taken from reference TRBV7-2 and TRBJ2-1): GAGVSQSPSNKVTEKGKDVELRCDPISGHTALYWYRQSLGQGLEFLIYFQGNSAPDKSGLPSDRFSAERTGGSVSTLTIQRTQQEDSAVYLCAIRHSSYNEQFFGPGTRLTVL.

This rearrangement joins TRBV5-6 to TRBJ1-5; no reliable D call. Germline CDR1 SGHDT, CDR2 YYEEEE. Trimming took 2 bases from V and 1 from J, leaving 16 bases between them. The CDR3 sequence is 17 residues long. This CDR3 reads CASSLARGTRSNQPQHF. The CDR3 coding sequence is TGTGCCAGCAGCTTAGCGCGGGGAACGCGGAGCAATCAGCCCCAGCATTTT.

The gene calls are TRBV7-2 and TRBJ1-4, with a possible D match to TRBD1 (5 bases). CDR1 is SGHTA, CDR2 FQGNSA, per germline. CDR3 length: 15 amino acids. Trimming stripped 1 base from V and 4 bases from J, with 10 bases between. The CDR3 reads CASSLGGGYNEKLFF. Written as DNA, the CDR3 is TGTGCCAGCAGCTTAGGGGGCGGTTATAATGAAAAACTGTTTTTT.

The table lists this clone with a few counts. The chain is built from TRBV19 and TRBJ2-2; D might be TRBD1 (5 bases). Germline CDR1 and CDR2: LNHDA and SQIVND (reference sequence). V was trimmed by 7 bases and J by 4 bases, leaving 13 bases between them. The CDR3 totals 14 residues. CDR3 coding DNA: TGTGCCAGTATCTCAGGCAGGGCCACCGGGGAGCTGTTTTTT. It specifies CASISGRATGELFF.

The V call is TRBV6-1, the J call TRBJ2-5; D ambiguous. Trimming stripped 2 bases from V and 5 bases from J, with 12 bases between. The CDR3 consists of 14 residues. The germline V gene encodes CDR1 MNHNS and CDR2 SASEGT. Here the CDR3 DNA reads TGTGCCAGCAGTGAATCGGGTAACTCGGAGACCCAGTACTTC. Protein product: CASSESGNSETQYF.

The chain recombines TRBV25-1 with TRBJ2-7; TRBD1 matches at 9 bases. The germline CDR1 and CDR2 sequences are MGHDK and SYGVNS. This CDR3 contains 13 residues. Unmatched junction bases numbered 6, after V lost 3 bases and J lost 9 bases. The CDR3 protein is CASSDFGTGRQYF. In DNA form, the CDR3 reads TGTGCCAGCAGTGACTTCGGGACAGGGAGGCAGTACTTC.

This clone occurred once. V and J are TRBV19 and TRBJ2-6; D possibly corresponds to TRBD1 (5 bases). The V end was cut by 5 bases, the J end by 0 bases, with 8 bases between. This CDR3 is built from 15 residues. Per the germline V gene, CDR1 is LNHDA and CDR2 is SQIVND (reference sequence). In nucleotides, the CDR3 is TGTGCCAGTAGTGATCAGGGCTCTGGGGCCAACGTCCTGACTTTC. Translating gives CASSDQGSGANVLTF.

The genes are TRBV9 and TRBJ2-7; 9 bases agree with TRBD2. CDR1 SGDLS and CDR2 YYNGEE come from the germline V gene. Trimming cost V 2 bases and J 2 bases; bases outside gene matches: 5. The CDR3 contains 15 residues. The CDR3 sequence is CASSVGSSGTYEQYF. In nucleotides, the CDR3 is TGTGCCAGCAGCGTTGGGTCTAGCGGGACCTACGAGCAGTACTTC. The full variable domain, its missing parts supplied by reference TRBV9 and TRBJ2-7, is DSGVTQTPKHLITATGQRVTLRCSPRSGDLSVYWYQQSLDQGLQFLIQYYNGEERAKGNILERFSAQQFPDLHSELNLSSLELGDSALYFCASSVGSSGTYEQYFGPGTRLTVT.

This chain connects TRBV7-8 to TRBJ1-2; TRBD1 is a possible D gene (6 bases). Trimming took off 3 bases at V and 4 bases at J, with 15 bases between the two ends. CDR1 and CDR2 (germline): SGHVS, FQNEAQ. CDR3 size: 15 residues. The CDR3 loop is CASSFGQGRGYGYTF. CDR3 nucleotides: TGTGCCAGCAGCTTTGGTCAGGGGCGCGGCTATGGCTACACCTTC.

V is TRBV3-1 (or the pseudogene TRBV3-2) and J is TRBJ2-2; the match to TRBD2 covers 12 bases. Germline CDR1 LGHDT, CDR2 YNNKEL (reference sequence). The CDR3 is made up of 19 amino acids. V lost 5 bases to trimming and J lost 4 bases; unmatched junction nucleotides: 14. Written as DNA, the CDR3 is TGTGCCAGCAGCTCCCGTTCCTCTAGCGGGGGGGCGAGCACCGGGGAGCTGTTTTTT. It codes for CASSSRSSSGGASTGELFF.

In nucleotides, the CDR3 is TGTGCCAGCAGCCAAGGACTAGCGGGAGATATGGCGCAGTATTTT. Translation gives CASSQGLAGDMAQYF. The gene calls are TRBV3-1 (or the pseudogene TRBV3-2) and TRBJ2-3; 12 nucleotides line up with TRBD2. Per the germline V gene, CDR1 is LGHDT and CDR2 is YNNKEL (reference sequence). The trim removed 1 base at V and 10 bases at J, leaving 6 bases unmatched. The CDR3 has 15 residues.

The V gene is TRBV18, the J gene TRBJ2-4; TRBD1 might be the D (6 bases). V was shortened by 2 bases and J by 7 bases, with 15 bases between the two germline ends. The germline V gene encodes CDR1 KGHSH and CDR2 LQKENI. The CDR3 extends over 15 amino acids. CDR3 DNA: TGTGCCAGCTCACCAGTAGACTCAGGGGCGAACATTCAGTACTTC. Translating it yields CASSPVDSGANIQYF.

This clone has only a few counts. The chain employs TRBV7-2 and TRBJ2-5; 10 nucleotides agree with TRBD1. Per germline, CDR1 SGHTA and CDR2 FQGNSA. The trim removed 2 bases at V and 5 bases at J, leaving 5 bases unmatched. This CDR3 comprises 15 residues. This CDR3 reads CASSLTGQGKETQYF. DNA of the CDR3: TGTGCCAGCAGCTTAACGGGACAGGGGAAGGAGACCCAGTACTTC.

This sequence joins TRBV29-1 and TRBJ1-1, with a weak D call TRBD1 (5 bases). The CDR3 extends over 15 amino acids. V was shortened by 4 bases and J by 0 bases, with 15 bases between the two germline ends. Germline CDR1 is SQVTM and CDR2 is ANQGSEA. The CDR3, as DNA: TGCAGCGTTGGGGAAAGGGGTTTCATGAACACTGAAGCTTTCTTT. Its translation: CSVGERGFMNTEAFF.

The rearrangement joins TRBV19 to TRBJ1-2, with 8 nucleotides matching TRBD1. V dropped 6 bases and J dropped 4; count of bases not matched to a gene: 7. The CDR3 has 14 amino acids. Per germline, CDR1 LNHDA and CDR2 SQIVND (reference sequence). In nucleotides, the CDR3 is TGTGCCAGTAGCCAGGGGGCTAGGATCTATGGCTACACCTTC. Amino acids: CASSQGARIYGYTF.

This clone occurred a few times. This sequence joins TRBV6-6 and TRBJ2-7; 9 bases are shared with TRBD1. This CDR3 has 14 residues. After removal of 0 bases from V and 3 bases from J, the junction contained 0 bases not matched to a gene. Germline CDR1 reads MNHNY; CDR2 reads SVGAGI (reference sequence). The CDR3 bases are TGTGCCAGCAGTTACTCGACAGGGGGCTACGAGCAGTACTTC. Its protein is CASSYSTGGYEQYF.

This clone was seen a few times. This chain joins TRBV11-2 and TRBJ1-5, with 10 nucleotides matching TRBD1. Germline lookup yields CDR1 SGHAT and CDR2 FQNNGV. V trimming: 2 bases; J trimming: 6 bases; junction bases outside the gene matches: 4. This CDR3 comprises 15 residues. The CDR3 loop is CASSLTGTGVQPQHF. CDR3 sequence (DNA): TGTGCCAGCAGCTTAACCGGGACAGGGGTTCAGCCCCAGCATTTT.

This chain joins TRBV19 and TRBJ1-3, with D unclear. This CDR3 is built from 13 residues. Germline-derived CDR1 and CDR2 are LNHDA and SQIVND (reference sequence). With 7 bases removed from V and 2 bases from J, the gap between germline ends came to 9 bases. CDR3 loop: CASIKTAGNTIYF. CDR3 nucleotide sequence: TGTGCCAGTATCAAGACTGCTGGAAACACCATATATTTT.